The entry that follows covers one T cell receptor (beta chain) sequence. Its cognate antigen is unknown. Germline assignment: CDR1 SGHTA and CDR2 FQGNSA. V shed 5 bases and J shed 5 bases, with 10 bases lying between them. The length of the CDR3 is 13 residues. The donors were part of the validation cohort of roughly 110 subjects. That cohort was separate from the first cohort, which comprised fewer than 800 subjects. Only in-frame clones appear in the TCRdb table, and some are missing; sequencing was by immunoSEQ multiplex PCR. The sample has hundreds of thousands of clones, 80% to 90% seen once. The data belong to a study of cytomegalovirus exposure and HLA in healthy donors. Broader study findings: Investigators reported 150 to 200 TCR beta chains as tied to cytomegalovirus. In vitro, three CMV-associated chains proved specific for CMV antigens. According to a later analysis, TCR clusters from the first cohort tended to co-occur in the 90 to 150 validation repertoires.

The genes are TRBV7-2 and TRBJ2-1; D call uncertain. The sequence was collected from a woman in her late teens or twenties in good health and CMV-seronegative. Sequencing used PBMCs. The CDR3 here is CASSPLIDNEQFF. Here the CDR3 DNA reads TGTGCCAGCAGCCCCTTAATAGACAATGAGCAGTTCTTC.